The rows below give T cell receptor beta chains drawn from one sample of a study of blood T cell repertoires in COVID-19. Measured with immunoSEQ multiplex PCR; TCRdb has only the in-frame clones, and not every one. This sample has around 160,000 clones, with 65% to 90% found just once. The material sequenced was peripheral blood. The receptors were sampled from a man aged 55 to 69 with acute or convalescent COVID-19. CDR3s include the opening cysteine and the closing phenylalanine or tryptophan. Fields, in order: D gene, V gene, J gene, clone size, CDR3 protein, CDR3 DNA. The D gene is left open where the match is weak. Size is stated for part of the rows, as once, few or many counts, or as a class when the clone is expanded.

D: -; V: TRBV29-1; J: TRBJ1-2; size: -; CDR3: CSVWTVDGYTF; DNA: TGCAGCGTTTGGACAGTTGATGGCTACACCTTC
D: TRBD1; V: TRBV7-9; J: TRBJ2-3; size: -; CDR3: CASSRTGAWTDTQYF; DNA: TGTGCCAGCAGCCGCACAGGGGCATGGACAGATACGCAGTATTTT
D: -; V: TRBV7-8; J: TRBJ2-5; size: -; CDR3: CASSLVTSGETQYF; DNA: TGTGCCAGCAGCTTAGTTACTAGTGGTGAGACCCAGTACTTC
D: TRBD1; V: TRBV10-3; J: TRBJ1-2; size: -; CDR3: CAISRQGFVYGYTF; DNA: TGTGCCATCAGCAGACAGGGGTTCGTCTATGGCTACACCTTC
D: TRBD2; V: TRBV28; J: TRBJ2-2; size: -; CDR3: CASSLGTSGTGELFF; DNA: TGTGCCAGCAGTCTGGGGACTAGCGGGACCGGGGAGCTGTTTTTT
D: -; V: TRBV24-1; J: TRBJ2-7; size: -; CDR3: CATSDIKRGSYEQYF; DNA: TGTGCCACCAGTGATATCAAGCGAGGGTCCTACGAGCAGTACTTC
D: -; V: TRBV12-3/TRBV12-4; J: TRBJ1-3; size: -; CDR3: CASTQYGNTIYF; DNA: TGTGCCAGCACCCAGTATGGAAACACCATATATTTT
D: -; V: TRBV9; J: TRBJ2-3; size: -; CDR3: CASSVVGDILDTQYF; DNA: TGTGCCAGCAGCGTAGTCGGGGATATTCTTGATACGCAGTATTTT
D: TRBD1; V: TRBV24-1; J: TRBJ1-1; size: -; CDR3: CATRGTGSNTEAFF; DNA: TGTGCCACCAGGGGGACAGGATCAAACACTGAAGCTTTCTTT
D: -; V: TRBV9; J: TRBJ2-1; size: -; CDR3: CASSKMGMGGYEQFF; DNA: TGTGCCAGCAGCAAGATGGGAATGGGGGGATATGAGCAGTTCTTC
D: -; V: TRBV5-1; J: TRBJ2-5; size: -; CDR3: CASSLDAGRYQETQYF; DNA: TGCGCCAGCAGCTTGGATGCGGGCCGGTACCAAGAGACCCAGTACTTC
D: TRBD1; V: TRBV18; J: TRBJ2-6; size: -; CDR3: CASSQMGQAYSGANVLTF; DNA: TGTGCCAGCTCACAAATGGGACAGGCATACTCTGGGGCCAACGTCCTGACTTTC
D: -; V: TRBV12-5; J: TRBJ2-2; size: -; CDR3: CASGLVLGRGRTGELFF; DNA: TGTGCTAGTGGTTTGGTATTGGGCAGGGGTAGGACCGGGGAGCTGTTTTTT
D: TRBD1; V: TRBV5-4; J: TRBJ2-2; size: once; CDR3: CASSRTQGAPNTGELFF; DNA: TGTGCCAGCAGCAGAACTCAGGGGGCCCCAAACACCGGGGAGCTGTTTTTT
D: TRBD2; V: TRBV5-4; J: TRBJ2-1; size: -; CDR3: CASSGRLAGGSYNEQFF; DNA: TGTGCCAGCAGCGGAAGACTAGCGGGAGGCTCCTACAATGAGCAGTTCTTC
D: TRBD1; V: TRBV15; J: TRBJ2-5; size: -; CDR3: CATSPRDRGKTQYF; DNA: TGTGCCACCAGCCCCAGGGACAGGGGAAAGACCCAGTACTTC
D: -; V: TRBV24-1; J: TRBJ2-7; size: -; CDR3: CATSDNRYEQYF; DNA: TGTGCCACCAGTGATAATCGCTACGAGCAGTACTTC
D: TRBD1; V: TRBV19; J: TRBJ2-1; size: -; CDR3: CASSILGQGAHNEQFF; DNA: TGTGCCAGTAGTATATTAGGGCAGGGGGCTCACAATGAGCAGTTCTTC
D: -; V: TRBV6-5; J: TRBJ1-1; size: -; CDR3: CASSVDLGGTEAFF; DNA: TGTGCCAGCAGCGTCGACCTGGGGGGCACTGAAGCTTTCTTT
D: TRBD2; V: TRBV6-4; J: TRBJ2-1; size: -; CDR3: CASSEGGSSYNEQFF; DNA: TGTGCCAGCAGTGAAGGCGGGAGCTCCTACAATGAGCAGTTCTTC
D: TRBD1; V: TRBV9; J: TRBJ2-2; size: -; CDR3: CASSPGQGSNTGELFF; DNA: TGTGCCAGCAGCCCCGGACAGGGTTCGAACACCGGGGAGCTGTTTTTT
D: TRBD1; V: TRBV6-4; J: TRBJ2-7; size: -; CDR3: CASSADRGSYEQYF; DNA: TGTGCCAGCAGTGCCGACAGGGGCTCCTACGAGCAGTACTTC
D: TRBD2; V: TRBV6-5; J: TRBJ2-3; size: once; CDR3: CASSYQLGAGGSTQYF; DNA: TGTGCCAGCAGTTATCAACTCGGAGCGGGAGGGAGTACGCAGTATTTT
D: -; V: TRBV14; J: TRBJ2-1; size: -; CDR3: CASSQDFDNNEQFF; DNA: TGTGCCAGCAGCCAAGATTTTGACAACAATGAGCAGTTCTTC
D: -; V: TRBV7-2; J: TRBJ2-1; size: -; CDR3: CASSVEAGYEQFF; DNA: TGTGCCAGCAGCGTAGAAGCGGGCTATGAGCAGTTCTTC
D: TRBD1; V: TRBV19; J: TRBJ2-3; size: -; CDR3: CASSTRDRGSTDTQYF; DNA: TGTGCCAGTAGTACCCGGGACAGGGGTAGCACAGATACGCAGTATTTT
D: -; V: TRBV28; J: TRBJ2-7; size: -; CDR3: CASSGESRTTFYEQYF; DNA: TGTGCCAGCAGTGGGGAAAGCAGGACTACCTTCTACGAGCAGTACTTC
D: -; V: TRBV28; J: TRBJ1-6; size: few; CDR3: CASSRDGGSPLHF; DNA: TGTGCCAGCAGCCGGGATGGCGGCTCACCCCTCCACTTT
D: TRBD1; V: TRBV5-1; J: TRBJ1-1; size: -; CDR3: CASSPGQSFPGTEAFF; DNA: TGCGCCAGCAGCCCGGGACAGAGCTTCCCGGGCACTGAAGCTTTCTTT
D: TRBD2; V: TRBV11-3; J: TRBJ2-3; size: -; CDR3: CASSPRLAGTDTQYF; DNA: TGTGCCAGCAGCCCGCGACTAGCGGGCACAGATACGCAGTATTTT
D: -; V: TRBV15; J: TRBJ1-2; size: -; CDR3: CATSRDQGTYGYTF; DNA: TGTGCCACCAGCAGAGATCAGGGAACCTATGGCTACACCTTC
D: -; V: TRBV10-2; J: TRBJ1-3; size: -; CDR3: CASSEGSRVGVTIYF; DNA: TGCGCCAGCAGTGAAGGCAGCCGGGTCGGGGTCACCATATATTTT
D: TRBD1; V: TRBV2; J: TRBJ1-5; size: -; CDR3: CASVGTANNQPQHF; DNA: TGTGCCAGCGTGGGGACAGCTAACAATCAGCCCCAGCATTTT
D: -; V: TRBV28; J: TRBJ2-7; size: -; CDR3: CASSLGSGQLYEQYF; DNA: TGTGCCAGCAGTTTAGGGTCGGGACAATTGTACGAGCAGTACTTC
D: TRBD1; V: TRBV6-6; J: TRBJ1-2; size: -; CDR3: CASSYPQLQGGYGYTF; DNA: TGTGCCAGCAGTTATCCGCAATTACAGGGGGGCTATGGCTACACCTTC
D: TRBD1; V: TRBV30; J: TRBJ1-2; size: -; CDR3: CAWSQTGRNNYGYTF; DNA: TGTGCCTGGAGTCAGACAGGGAGGAATAACTATGGCTACACCTTC
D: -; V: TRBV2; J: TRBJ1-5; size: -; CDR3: CASSGGSTSNQPQHF; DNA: TGTGCCAGCAGTGGGGGCAGCACTAGCAATCAGCCCCAGCATTTT
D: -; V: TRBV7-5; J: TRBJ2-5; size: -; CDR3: CARTSLTGKKETQYF; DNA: TGTGCCAGAACCTCCTTGACAGGGAAAAAAGAGACCCAGTACTTC
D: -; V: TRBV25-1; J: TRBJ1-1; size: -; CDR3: CASSEFGGEAFF; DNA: TGTGCCAGCAGTGAATTTGGGGGCGAAGCTTTCTTT
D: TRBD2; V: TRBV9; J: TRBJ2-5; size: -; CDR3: CASSVGGGTAETQYF; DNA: TGTGCCAGCAGTGTGGGCGGGGGGACCGCAGAGACCCAGTACTTC
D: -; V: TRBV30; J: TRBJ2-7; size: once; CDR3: CAWSVGGRGHEQYF; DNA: TGTGCCTGGAGTGTTGGTGGGAGAGGGCACGAGCAGTACTTC
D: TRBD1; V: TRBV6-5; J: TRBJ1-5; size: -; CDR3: CASSYSRGQTQPQHF; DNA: TGTGCCAGCAGTTACAGTAGGGGGCAGACTCAGCCCCAGCATTTT
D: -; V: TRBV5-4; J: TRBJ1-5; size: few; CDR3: CASSRDGAGQPQHF; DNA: TGTGCCAGCAGCCGCGATGGGGCTGGTCAGCCCCAGCATTTT
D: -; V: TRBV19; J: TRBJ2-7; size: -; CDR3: CASRRTVNSYEQYF; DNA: TGTGCCAGTAGACGGACTGTTAACTCCTACGAGCAGTACTTC
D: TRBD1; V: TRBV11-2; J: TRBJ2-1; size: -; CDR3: CASSLESWTGPFF; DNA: TGTGCCAGCAGCTTAGAAAGCTGGACAGGGCCGTTCTTC
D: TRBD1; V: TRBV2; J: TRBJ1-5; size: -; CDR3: CASERDRIYNQPQHF; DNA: TGTGCCAGCGAGAGGGACAGGATTTACAATCAGCCCCAGCATTTT
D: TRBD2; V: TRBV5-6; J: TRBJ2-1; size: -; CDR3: CASSLLAGAVSYNEQFF; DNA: TGTGCCAGCAGCCTTCTAGCGGGAGCTGTCTCCTACAATGAGCAGTTCTTC
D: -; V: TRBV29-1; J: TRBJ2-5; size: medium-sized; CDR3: CSVESPGHSQETQYF; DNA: TGCAGCGTTGAATCCCCCGGACACTCACAAGAGACCCAGTACTTC
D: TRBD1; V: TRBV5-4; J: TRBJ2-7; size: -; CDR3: CASRRQGDYEQYF; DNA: TGTGCCAGCAGGCGACAGGGGGACTACGAGCAGTACTTC